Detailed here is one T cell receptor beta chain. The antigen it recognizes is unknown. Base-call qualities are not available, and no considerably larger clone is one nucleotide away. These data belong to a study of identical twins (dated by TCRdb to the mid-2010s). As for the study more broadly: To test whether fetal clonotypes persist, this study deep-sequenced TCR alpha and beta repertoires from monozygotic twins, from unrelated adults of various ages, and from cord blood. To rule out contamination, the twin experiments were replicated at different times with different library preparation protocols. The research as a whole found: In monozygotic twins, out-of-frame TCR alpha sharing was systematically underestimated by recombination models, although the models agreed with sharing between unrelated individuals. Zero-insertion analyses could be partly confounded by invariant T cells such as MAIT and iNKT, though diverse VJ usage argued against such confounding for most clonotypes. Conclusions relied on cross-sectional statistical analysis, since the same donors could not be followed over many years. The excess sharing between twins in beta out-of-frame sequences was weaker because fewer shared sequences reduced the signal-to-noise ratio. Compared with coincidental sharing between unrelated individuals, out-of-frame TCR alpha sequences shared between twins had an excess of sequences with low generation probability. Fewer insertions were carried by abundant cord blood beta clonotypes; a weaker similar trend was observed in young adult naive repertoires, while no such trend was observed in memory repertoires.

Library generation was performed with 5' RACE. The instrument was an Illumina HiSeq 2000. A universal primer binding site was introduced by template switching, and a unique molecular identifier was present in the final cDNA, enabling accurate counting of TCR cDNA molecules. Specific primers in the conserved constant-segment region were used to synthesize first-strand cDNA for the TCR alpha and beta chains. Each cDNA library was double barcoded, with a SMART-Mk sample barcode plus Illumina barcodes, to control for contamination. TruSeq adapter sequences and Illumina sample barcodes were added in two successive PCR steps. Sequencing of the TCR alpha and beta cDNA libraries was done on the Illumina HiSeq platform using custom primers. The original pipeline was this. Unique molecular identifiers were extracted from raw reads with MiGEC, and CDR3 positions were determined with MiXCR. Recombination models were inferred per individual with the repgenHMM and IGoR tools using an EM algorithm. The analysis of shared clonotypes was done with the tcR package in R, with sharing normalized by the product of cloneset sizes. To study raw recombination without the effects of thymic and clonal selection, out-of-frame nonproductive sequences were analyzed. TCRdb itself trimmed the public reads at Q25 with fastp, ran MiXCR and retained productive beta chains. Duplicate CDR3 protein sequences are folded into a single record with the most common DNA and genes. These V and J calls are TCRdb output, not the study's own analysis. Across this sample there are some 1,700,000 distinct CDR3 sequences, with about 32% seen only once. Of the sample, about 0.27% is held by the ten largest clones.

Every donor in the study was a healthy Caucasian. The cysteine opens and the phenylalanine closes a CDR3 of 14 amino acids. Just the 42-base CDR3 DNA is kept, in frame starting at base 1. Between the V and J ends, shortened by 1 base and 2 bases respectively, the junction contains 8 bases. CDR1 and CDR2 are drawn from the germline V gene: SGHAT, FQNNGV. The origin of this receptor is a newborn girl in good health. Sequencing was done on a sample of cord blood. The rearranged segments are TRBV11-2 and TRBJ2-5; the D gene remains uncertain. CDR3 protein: CASSLARSQETQYF. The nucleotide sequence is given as TGTGCCAGCAGCTTAGCCAGATCTCAAGAGACCCAGTACTTC.